This T cell receptor (beta chain) was found in a study of T cells in tuberculosis. The CDR3 has 14 amino acids. The germline V and J ends were trimmed by 6 bases and 0 bases, with 9 bases remaining between them. Per the germline V gene, CDR1 is MNHEY and CDR2 is SVGAGI. Repertoires were generated with immunoSEQ multiplex PCR, while TCRdb's copy carries only in-frame clones and drops some. The sample has tens of thousands of clones; more than 90% are singletons. The clonotype originates from a donor aged 10 to 29 with latent tuberculosis or without tuberculosis infection. The rearrangement joins TRBV6-5 to TRBJ1-3, with D possibly TRBD1 on 5 matching bases. The sample comprised PBMCs. In DNA, the CDR3 is TGTGCCAGCAGGGACACCTTCTCTGGAAACACCATATATTTT. Translating gives CASRDTFSGNTIYF.